The entry below describes one T cell receptor (beta chain). This clonotype was counted many times. The antigen it recognizes is unknown. Qualities for individual bases were not recorded, and no much larger clone is one base off. CDR1 and CDR2, per the germline V gene, are SGHTA and FQGTGA. The CDR3 numbers 14 residues from cysteine through phenylalanine. Just the 42-base CDR3 DNA is kept, in frame starting at base 1. V is cut back by 1 base and J by 7 bases, with 1 base in the junction unmatched. The sample originates from a study of neurological immune-mediated disorders (dated by TCRdb to between 2017 and 2020). For the wider study: Among the 34 multiple sclerosis patients, relapsing-remitting MS accounted for approximately 30 and secondary progressive MS accounted for 3. The cohort comprised 68 subjects: 15 or so HAM/TSP patients, approximately 34 multiple sclerosis patients and some 20 healthy controls. Alongside PBMC samples, the set of 106 TCR-beta libraries contained longitudinal samples, technical triplicates, and paired CD4+ and CD8+ T-cell subsets that had been sorted. Peripheral blood TCR-beta repertoires from HTLV-I-associated myelopathy (HAM/TSP) patients, multiple sclerosis patients and healthy controls were compared by UMI-based sequencing.

For unsorted PBMC libraries, 2 million PBMCs were used after storage in RNAlater at -80 degrees C until RNA extraction. Multiple sclerosis patients were enrolled in a US clinical protocol under which disease progression was evaluated by magnetic resonance imaging. Peripheral blood was subjected to Ficoll-Hypaque density gradient centrifugation to isolate PBMCs, which were then cryopreserved in liquid nitrogen. What the work shows at the level of the full study, not this receptor alone: In a phylogenetic analysis, the repertoires of 18 out of 34 MS patients fell into a single cluster of related CDR3 sequences, pointing to a possible signature at the repertoire level. No association of the MS cluster with clinical or MRI features was observed, and the need for larger cohorts was stated by the authors. The highest TCR clonal expansion was observed in HAM/TSP patients, whereas the lowest was observed in MS patients, even when compared with healthy controls. No identical CDR3 amino acid sequences were found to be shared among expanded clones across subjects, suggesting that TCR-beta repertoires were private in all groups.

cDNA was synthesized by template-switch 5'RACE using a primer with a 10-nucleotide random unique molecular identifier that tagged each TCR transcript. Over 180 million TCR-beta sequences, covering 15-18 subjects, were produced in each sequencing run. The RNeasy kit was used for extraction of total RNA. The KAPA Real-time Library Amplification kit was used to amplify TCR-beta VDJ regions with primers for the TCR constant region and the 5'RACE anchor. Sample indexes and Illumina adaptors were added in a first PCR, after which library yield was increased in a second PCR. After Ampure bead purification, the roughly 650 bp TCR product was size-selected on a 2% E-gel SizeSelection system. Library quality was checked on a Bioanalyzer, concentration was measured with Qubit, and libraries were quantified with the Kapa Library Quantification kit before pooling. Paired-end 2 x 150 bp sequencing of the libraries was performed on an Illumina HiSeq 2500. To increase sequence diversity, roughly 24-32% phiX was spiked into each library pool. Under the source paper's analysis protocol: The quality-filtered reads were processed with the UMI-based MiGEC pipeline, whose error correction step removed more than 80% of the raw TCR sequences. IMGT germline references were used for alignment of VDJ genes, and clonotypes were defined by a unique CDR3 amino acid sequence together with V-J genes. Clonal expansion, Shannon diversity and CDR3 relatedness (CalcPairwiseDistances, ClusterSamples) were evaluated with VDJtools, and phylogenetic trees were built with CLCbio workbench. Expanded clones were defined as having at least 8 unique UMIs, based on coefficient-of-variation modelling across technical triplicates. The public reads were run again by TCRdb, first through fastp at Q25 and then through MiXCR, and only productive beta chains were kept. Each entry merges the rows of one CDR3 protein and shows their most common DNA and genes. The V and J calls were not made by the authors but by TCRdb's processing. The sample data list roughly 47,000 distinct CDR3 sequences, and roughly 4.1% of these were observed just once. Together, the top ten hold roughly 5.6% of the sample.

This TCR derives from a woman in her fifties or sixties with multiple sclerosis. Sequencing was performed on PBMCs. The sequence links TRBV7-3 to TRBJ1-6; 7 junctional bases match TRBD1. CDR3 loop: CASSLMGQNSPLHF. The bases read TGTGCCAGCAGCTTAATGGGACAGAATTCACCCCTCCACTTT.